The present T cell receptor beta chain was sequenced within a study of CD8 T cells in ankylosing spondylitis. Study-level points and caveats: It was reported that disease-linked clones were significantly enriched in matched ankylosing spondylitis synovial fluid. One TCR beta motif, made up of eight or nine highly homologous variants, appeared characteristic of ankylosing spondylitis blood. Some motif variants had been reported before (in reactive arthritis synovial fluid and blood).

The CDR3 has 14 amino acids. V shed 0 bases and J 7 bases; nucleotides not matched to a gene: 5. Germline CDR1 and CDR2: SGHNT and YYREEE (reference sequence). Each TCR beta library was made by quantitative 5'-RACE that incorporated molecular barcodes. Each CDR3 protein is one row after TCRdb ran MiXCR on the 5' RACE reads. This table holds around 130,000 distinct CDR3 sequences, roughly 9% found once. This clonotype showed up many times. What it binds is unknown. The receptor was isolated from a male donor with ankylosing spondylitis or in good health (not recorded which). The sequenced material came from blood, either unsorted or a sorted T cell fraction (not recorded which). The V and J genes are TRBV5-4 and TRBJ1-2; 8 bases map to TRBD1. The CDR3 region is CASSLDHRGTGYTF. The CDR3 DNA follows: TGTGCCAGCAGCTTGGATCACAGGGGGACTGGCTACACCTTC. Together with reference TRBV5-4 and TRBJ1-2, the CDR3 gives the full variable domain: ETGVTQSPTHLIKTRGQQVTLRCSSQSGHNTVSWYQQALGQGPQFIFQYYREEENGRGNFPPRFSGLQFPNYSSELNVNALELDDSALYLCASSLDHRGTGYTFGSGTRLTVV.